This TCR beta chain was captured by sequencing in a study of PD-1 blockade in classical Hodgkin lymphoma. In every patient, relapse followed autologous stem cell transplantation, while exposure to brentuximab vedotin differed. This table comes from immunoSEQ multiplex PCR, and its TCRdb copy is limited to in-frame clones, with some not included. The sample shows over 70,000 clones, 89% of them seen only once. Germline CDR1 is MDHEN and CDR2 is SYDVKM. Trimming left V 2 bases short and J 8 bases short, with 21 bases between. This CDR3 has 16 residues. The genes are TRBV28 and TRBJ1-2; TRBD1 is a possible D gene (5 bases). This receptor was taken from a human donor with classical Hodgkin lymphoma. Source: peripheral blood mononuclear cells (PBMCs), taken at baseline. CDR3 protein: CASSLVDSSTGMGYTF. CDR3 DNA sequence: TGTGCCAGCAGTTTAGTTGACAGTTCGACGGGGATGGGCTACACCTTC.